This TCR beta chain was profiled in a study of CD8 T cells in ankylosing spondylitis. TCRdb analysed the 5' RACE reads with MiXCR anew, one entry per CDR3 protein. The sample holds a few hundred thousand distinct CDR3 sequences, more than 15% seen once. Regarding the study as a whole: A TCR beta motif of roughly 8 highly homologous variants appeared characteristic of ankylosing spondylitis blood.

J gave up 4 bases and V 0 bases, and 5 bases lay outside the gene matches. From germline, CDR1 is DFQATT and CDR2 SNEGSKA (reference sequence). The CDR3 is 14 amino acids. As for this clonotype: Its antigen is currently unknown.

The chain employs TRBV20-1 and TRBJ1-2; 7 bases are shared with TRBD1. The sequenced sample was blood, either unsorted or a sorted T cell fraction (not recorded which). The source is a male donor with ankylosing spondylitis. CDR3 loop: CSARDRPGGYGYTF. The DNA of the CDR3 is TGCAGTGCTAGAGACCGCCCAGGGGGCTATGGCTACACCTTC.